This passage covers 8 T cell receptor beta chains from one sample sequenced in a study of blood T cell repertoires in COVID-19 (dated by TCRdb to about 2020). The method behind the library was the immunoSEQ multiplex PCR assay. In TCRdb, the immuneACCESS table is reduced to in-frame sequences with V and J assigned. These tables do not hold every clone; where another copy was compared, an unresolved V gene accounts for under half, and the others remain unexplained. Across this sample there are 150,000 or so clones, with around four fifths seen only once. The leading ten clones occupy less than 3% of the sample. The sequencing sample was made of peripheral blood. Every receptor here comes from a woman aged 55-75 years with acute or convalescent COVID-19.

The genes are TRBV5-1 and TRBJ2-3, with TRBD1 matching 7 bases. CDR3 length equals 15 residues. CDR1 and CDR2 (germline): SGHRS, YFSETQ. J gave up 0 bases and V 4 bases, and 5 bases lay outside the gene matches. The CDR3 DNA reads TGCGCCAGCAGCACAGGGGCCACTAGCACAGATACGCAGTATTTT. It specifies CASSTGATSTDTQYF.

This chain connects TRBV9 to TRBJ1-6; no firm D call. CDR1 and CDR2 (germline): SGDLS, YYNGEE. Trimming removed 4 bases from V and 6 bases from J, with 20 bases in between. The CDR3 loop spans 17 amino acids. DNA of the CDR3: TGTGCCAGCAGCCCGGAGCGGGGTCCCTCCATTAATTCACCCCTCCACTTT. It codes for CASSPERGPSINSPLHF. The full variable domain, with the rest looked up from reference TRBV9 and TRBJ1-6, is DSGVTQTPKHLITATGQRVTLRCSPRSGDLSVYWYQQSLDQGLQFLIQYYNGEERAKGNILERFSAQQFPDLHSELNLSSLELGDSALYFCASSPERGPSINSPLHFGNGTRLTVT.

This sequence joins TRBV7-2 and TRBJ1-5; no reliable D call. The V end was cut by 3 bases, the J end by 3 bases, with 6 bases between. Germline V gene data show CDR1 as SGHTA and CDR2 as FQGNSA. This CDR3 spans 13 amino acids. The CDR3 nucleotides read TGTGCCAGCAGCTTGCAGATCAATCAGCCCCAGCATTTT. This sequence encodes CASSLQINQPQHF.

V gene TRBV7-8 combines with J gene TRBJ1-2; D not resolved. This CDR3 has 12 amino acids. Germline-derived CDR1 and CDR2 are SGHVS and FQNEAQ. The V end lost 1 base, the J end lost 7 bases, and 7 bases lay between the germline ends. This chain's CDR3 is CASSLDRGGYTF. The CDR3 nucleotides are TGTGCCAGCAGCTTAGACCGGGGTGGCTACACCTTC.

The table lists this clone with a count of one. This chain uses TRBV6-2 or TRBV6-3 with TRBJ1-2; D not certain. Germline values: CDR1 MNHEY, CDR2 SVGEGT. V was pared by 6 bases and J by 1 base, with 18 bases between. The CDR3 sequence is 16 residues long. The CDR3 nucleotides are TGTGCCAGCAGCCGAGGGCAGCCGACGATTAACTATGGCTACACCTTC. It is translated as CASSRGQPTINYGYTF.

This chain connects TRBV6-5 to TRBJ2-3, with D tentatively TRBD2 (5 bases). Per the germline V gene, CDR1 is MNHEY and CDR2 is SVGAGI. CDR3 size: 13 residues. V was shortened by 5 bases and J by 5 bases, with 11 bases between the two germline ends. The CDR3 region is CASSPRVRDTQYF. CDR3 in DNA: TGTGCCAGCAGTCCGAGGGTGAGAGATACGCAGTATTTT.

The CDR3 sequence: CASSSPSGTRGSYNEQFF. CDR3 nucleotides: TGTGCCAGCAGCTCCCCCTCCGGGACTAGGGGCTCCTACAATGAGCAGTTCTTC. V gene TRBV13 combines with J gene TRBJ2-1; 8 bases align to TRBD2. V lost 4 bases to trimming and J lost 0 bases; unmatched junction nucleotides: 11. Germline lookup yields CDR1 PRHDT and CDR2 FYEKMQ (reference sequence). This CDR3 comprises 18 residues.

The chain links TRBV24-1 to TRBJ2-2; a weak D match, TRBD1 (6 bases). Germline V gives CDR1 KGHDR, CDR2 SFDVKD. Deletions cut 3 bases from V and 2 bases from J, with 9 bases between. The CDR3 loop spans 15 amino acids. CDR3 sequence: CATSDPGTNTGELFF. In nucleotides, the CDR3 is TGTGCCACCAGTGATCCCGGGACAAACACCGGGGAGCTGTTTTTT.